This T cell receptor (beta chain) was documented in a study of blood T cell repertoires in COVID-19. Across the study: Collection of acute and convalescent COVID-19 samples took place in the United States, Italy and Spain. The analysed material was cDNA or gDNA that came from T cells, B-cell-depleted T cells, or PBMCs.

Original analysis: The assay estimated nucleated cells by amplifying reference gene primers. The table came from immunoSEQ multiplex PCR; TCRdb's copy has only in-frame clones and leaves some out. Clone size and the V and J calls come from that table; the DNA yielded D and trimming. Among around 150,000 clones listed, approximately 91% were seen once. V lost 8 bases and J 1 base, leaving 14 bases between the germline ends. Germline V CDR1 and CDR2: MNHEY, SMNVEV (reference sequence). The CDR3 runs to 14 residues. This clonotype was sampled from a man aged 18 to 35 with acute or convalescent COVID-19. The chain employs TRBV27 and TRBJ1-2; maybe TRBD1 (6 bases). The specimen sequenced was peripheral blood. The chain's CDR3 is CASGLTGLNYGYTF. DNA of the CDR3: TGTGCCAGCGGTCTGACAGGACTTAACTATGGCTACACCTTC.